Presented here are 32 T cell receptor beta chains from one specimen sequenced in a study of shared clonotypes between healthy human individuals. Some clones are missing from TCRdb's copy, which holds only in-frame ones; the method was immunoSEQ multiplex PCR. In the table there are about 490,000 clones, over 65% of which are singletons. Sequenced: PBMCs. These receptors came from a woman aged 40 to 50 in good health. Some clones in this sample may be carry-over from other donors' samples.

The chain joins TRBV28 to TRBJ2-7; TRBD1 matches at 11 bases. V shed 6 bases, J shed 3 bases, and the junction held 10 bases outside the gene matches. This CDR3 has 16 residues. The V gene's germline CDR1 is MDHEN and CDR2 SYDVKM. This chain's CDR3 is CASSPPGQGEFYEQYF. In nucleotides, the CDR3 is TGTGCCAGCAGCCCCCCGGGACAGGGGGAATTCTACGAGCAGTACTTC.

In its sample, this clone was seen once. CDR3 loop: CASSTRGSSYNEQFF. DNA of the CDR3: TGTGCCAGTAGTACCCGTGGGAGCTCCTACAATGAGCAGTTCTTC. This chain uses TRBV19 with TRBJ2-1, with D possibly matching TRBD2 (5 bases). The ends were cut back, 4 bases at V and 0 bases at J, with 10 bases in the middle. This CDR3 spans 15 amino acids. CDR1 is LNHDA, CDR2 SQIVND, per germline (reference sequence).

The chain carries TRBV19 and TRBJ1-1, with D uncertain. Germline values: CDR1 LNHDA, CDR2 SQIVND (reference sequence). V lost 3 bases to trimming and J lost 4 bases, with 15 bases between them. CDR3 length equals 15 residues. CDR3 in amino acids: CASSMRALESTEAFF. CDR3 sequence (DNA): TGTGCCAGTAGTATGCGGGCCCTAGAGAGCACTGAAGCTTTCTTT.

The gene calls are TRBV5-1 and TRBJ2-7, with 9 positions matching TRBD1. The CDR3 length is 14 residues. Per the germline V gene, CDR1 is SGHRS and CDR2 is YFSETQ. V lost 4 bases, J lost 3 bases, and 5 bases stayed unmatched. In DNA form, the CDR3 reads TGCGCCAGCAGCCTAGGGACAGGGAACTACGAGCAGTACTTC. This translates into CASSLGTGNYEQYF.

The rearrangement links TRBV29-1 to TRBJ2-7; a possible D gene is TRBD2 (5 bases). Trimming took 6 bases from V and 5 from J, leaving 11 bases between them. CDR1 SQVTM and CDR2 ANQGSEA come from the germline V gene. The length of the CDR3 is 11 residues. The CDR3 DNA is TGCAGCGTGGGAGTTTCTGACGAGCAGTACTTC. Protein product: CSVGVSDEQYF.

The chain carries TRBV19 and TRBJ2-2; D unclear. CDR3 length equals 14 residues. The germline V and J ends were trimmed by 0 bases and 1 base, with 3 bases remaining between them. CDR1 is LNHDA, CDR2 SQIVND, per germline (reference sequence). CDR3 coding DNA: TGTGCCAGTAGTATAGACCGGAACACCGGGGAGCTGTTTTTT. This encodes CASSIDRNTGELFF. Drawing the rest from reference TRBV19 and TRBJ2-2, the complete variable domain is DGGITQSPKYLFRKEGQNVTLSCEQNLNHDAMYWYRQDPGQGLRLIYYSQIVNDFQKGDIAEGYSVSREKKESFPLTVTSAQKNPTAFYLCASSIDRNTGELFFGEGSRLTVL.

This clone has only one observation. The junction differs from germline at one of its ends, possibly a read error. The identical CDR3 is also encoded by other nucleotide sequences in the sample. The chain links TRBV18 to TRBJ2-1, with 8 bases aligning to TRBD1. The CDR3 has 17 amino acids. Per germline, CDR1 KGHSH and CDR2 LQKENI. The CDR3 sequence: CASSPPGTGISYNEQFF. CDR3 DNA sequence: TGCGCCAGCTCACCACCCGGGACAGGTATCTCCTACAATGAGCAGTTCTTC.

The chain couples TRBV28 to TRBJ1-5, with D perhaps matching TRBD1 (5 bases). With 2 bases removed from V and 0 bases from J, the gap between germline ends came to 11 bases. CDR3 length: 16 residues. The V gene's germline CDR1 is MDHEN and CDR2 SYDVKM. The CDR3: CASSLGTDSSNQPQHF. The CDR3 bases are TGTGCCAGCAGTTTAGGGACGGATAGTAGCAATCAGCCCCAGCATTTT.

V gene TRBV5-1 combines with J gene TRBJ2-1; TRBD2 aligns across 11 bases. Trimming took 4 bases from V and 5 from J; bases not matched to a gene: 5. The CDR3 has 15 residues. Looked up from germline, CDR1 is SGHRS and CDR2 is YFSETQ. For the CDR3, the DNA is TGCGCCAGCAGCCACGATAGCGGGAGGGACAATGAGCAGTTCTTC. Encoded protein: CASSHDSGRDNEQFF.

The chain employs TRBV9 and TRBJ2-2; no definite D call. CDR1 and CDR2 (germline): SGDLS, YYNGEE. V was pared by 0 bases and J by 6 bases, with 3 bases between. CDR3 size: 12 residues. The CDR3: CASSVEPGELFF. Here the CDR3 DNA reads TGTGCCAGCAGCGTAGAGCCCGGGGAGCTGTTTTTT.

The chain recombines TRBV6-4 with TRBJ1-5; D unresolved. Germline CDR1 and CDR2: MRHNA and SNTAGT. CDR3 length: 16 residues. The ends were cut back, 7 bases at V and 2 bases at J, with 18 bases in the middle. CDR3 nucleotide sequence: TGTGCCAGCACTCCAAGGTACTGGGAAGGCAATCAGCCCCAGCATTTT. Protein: CASTPRYWEGNQPQHF.

CDR3 bases: TGCGCCAGCAGCCGGGGAGCGGCCGGCTACAATGAGCAGTTCTTC. Protein product: CASSRGAAGYNEQFF. This chain connects TRBV4-3 to TRBJ2-1, with a possible D match to TRBD2 (5 bases). V gave up 4 bases and J gave up 3 bases, with 13 bases separating them. Germline CDR1 LGHNA, CDR2 YSLEER. The CDR3 runs 15 residues.

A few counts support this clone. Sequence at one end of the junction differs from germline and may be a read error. The CDR3, as DNA: TGCGCCAGCAGCTTGGCCGGGACAGGAGACCTGTCTTTC. This gives the protein CASSLAGTGDLSF. The chain employs TRBV5-1 and TRBJ2-7; 8 bases are a match to TRBD1. The CDR3 covers 13 residues. CDR1 and CDR2 (germline): SGHRS, YFSETQ.

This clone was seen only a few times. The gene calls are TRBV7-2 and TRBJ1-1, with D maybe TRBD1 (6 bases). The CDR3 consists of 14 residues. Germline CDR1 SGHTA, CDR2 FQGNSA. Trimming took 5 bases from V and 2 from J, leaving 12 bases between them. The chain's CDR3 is CASSTRTANTEAFF. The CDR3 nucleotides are TGTGCCAGCAGCACCCGGACAGCTAACACTGAAGCTTTCTTT.

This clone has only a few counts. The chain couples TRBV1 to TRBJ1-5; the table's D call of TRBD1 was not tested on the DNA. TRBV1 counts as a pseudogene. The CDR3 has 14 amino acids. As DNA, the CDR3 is TGCACCAGCAGCCATGGACAGCCCGGGACGCCCCAGCATTTT. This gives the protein CTSSHGQPGTPQHF.

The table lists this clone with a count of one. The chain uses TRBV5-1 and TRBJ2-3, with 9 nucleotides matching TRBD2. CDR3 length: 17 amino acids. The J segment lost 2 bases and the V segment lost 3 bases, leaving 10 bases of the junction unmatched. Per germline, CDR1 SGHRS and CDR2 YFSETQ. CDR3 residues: CASSSAVASGATDTQYF. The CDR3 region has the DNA TGCGCCAGCAGCTCGGCGGTAGCTAGCGGGGCCACAGATACGCAGTATTTT.

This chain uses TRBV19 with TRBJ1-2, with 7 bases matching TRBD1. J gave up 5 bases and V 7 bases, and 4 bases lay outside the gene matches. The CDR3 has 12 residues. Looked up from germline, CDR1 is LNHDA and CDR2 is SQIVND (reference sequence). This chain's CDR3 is CASTGTAYGYTF. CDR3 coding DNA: TGTGCCAGTACCGGGACAGCTTATGGCTACACCTTC. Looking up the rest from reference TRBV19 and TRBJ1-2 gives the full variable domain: DGGITQSPKYLFRKEGQNVTLSCEQNLNHDAMYWYRQDPGQGLRLIYYSQIVNDFQKGDIAEGYSVSREKKESFPLTVTSAQKNPTAFYLCASTGTAYGYTFGSGTRLTVV.

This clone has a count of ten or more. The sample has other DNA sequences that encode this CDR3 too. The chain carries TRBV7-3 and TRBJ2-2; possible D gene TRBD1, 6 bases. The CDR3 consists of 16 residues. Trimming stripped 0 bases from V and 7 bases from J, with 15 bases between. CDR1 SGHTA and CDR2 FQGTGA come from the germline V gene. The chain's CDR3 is CASSLTAVARGGELFF. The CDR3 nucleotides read TGTGCCAGCAGCTTAACTGCTGTCGCCAGGGGCGGGGAGCTGTTTTTT.

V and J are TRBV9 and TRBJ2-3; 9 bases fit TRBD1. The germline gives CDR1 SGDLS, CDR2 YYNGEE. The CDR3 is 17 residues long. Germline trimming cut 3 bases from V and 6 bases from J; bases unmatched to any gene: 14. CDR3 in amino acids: CASSGRAGQGFIDTQYF. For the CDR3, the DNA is TGTGCCAGCAGCGGTCGAGCGGGACAGGGTTTCATTGATACGCAGTATTTT.

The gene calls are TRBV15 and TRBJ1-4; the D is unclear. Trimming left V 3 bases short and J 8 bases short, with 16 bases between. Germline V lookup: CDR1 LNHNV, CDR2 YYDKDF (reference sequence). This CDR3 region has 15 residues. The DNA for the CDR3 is TGTGCCACCAGCAGCTCACGCCACGGCGGGGAAAAACTGTTTTTT. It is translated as CATSSSRHGGEKLFF.

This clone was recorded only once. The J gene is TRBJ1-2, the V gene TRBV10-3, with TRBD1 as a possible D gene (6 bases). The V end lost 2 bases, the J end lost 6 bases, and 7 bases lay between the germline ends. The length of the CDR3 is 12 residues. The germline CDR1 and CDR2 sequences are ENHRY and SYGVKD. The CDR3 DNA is TGTGCCATCAGTGAGAGGGGGGATGGCTACACCTTC. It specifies CAISERGDGYTF.

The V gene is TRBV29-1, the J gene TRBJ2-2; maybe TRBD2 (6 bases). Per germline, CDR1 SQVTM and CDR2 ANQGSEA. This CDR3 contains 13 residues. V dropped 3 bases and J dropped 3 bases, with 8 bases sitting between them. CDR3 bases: TGCAGCGTTGAGGGACTGTACACCGGGGAGCTGTTTTTT. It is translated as CSVEGLYTGELFF.

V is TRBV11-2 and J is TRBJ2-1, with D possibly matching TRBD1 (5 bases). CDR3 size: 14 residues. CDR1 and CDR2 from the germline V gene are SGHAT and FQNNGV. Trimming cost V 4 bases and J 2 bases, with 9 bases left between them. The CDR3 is CASSSKGPYNEQFF. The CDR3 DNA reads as TGTGCCAGCAGCTCCAAGGGGCCCTACAATGAGCAGTTCTTC.

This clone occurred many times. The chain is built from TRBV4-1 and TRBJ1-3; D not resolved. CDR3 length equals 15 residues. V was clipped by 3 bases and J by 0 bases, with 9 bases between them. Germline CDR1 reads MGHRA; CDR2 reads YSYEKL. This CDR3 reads CASSQGRSSGNTIYF. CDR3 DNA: TGCGCCAGCAGCCAGGGCCGGAGCTCTGGAAACACCATATATTTT.

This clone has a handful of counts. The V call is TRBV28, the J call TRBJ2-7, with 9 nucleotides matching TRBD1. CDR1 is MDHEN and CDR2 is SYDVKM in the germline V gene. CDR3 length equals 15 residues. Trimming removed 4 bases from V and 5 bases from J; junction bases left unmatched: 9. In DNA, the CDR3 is TGTGCCAGCAGTTCACCCGGGACAGGGCGCAACGAGCAGTACTTC. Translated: CASSSPGTGRNEQYF.

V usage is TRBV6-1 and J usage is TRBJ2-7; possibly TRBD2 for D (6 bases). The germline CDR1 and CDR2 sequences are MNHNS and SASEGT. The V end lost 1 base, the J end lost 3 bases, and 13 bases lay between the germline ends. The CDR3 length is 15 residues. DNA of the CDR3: TGTGCCAGCAGTGAAGTAGGCGGGATCTACTACGAGCAGTACTTC. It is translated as CASSEVGGIYYEQYF.

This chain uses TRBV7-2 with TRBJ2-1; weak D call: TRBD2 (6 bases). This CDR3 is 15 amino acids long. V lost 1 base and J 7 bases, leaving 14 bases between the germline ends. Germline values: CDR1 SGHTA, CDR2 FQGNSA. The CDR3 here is CASSLVGGMVNEQFF. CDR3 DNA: TGTGCCAGCAGCTTAGTTGGCGGGATGGTAAATGAGCAGTTCTTC.

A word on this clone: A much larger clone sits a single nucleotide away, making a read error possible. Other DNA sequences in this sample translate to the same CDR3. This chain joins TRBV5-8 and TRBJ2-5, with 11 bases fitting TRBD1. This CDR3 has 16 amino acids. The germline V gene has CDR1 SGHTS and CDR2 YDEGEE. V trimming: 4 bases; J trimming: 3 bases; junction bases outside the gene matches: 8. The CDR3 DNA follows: TGTGCCAGCAGCGCGCTCCGGGACAGGGGGGAAGAGACCCAGTACTTC. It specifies CASSALRDRGEETQYF.

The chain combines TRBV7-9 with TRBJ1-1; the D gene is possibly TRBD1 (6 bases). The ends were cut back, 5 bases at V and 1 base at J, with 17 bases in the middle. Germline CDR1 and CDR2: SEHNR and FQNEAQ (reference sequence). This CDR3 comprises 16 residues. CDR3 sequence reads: CASSTPLPGQNTEAFF. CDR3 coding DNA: TGTGCCAGCAGCACACCCCTCCCGGGACAGAACACTGAAGCTTTCTTT.

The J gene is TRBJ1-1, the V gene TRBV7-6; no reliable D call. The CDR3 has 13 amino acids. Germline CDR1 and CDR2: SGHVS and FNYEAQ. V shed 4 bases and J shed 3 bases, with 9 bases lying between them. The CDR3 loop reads CASSSQEDTEAFF. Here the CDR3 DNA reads TGTGCCAGCAGCTCGCAGGAAGACACTGAAGCTTTCTTT.

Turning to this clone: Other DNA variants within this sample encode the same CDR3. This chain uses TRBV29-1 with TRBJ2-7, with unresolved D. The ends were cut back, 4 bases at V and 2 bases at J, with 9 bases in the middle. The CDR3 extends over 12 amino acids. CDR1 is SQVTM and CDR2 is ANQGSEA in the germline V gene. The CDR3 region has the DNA TGCAGCGTTGGGGGTACACCCTACGAGCAGTACTTC. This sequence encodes CSVGGTPYEQYF.

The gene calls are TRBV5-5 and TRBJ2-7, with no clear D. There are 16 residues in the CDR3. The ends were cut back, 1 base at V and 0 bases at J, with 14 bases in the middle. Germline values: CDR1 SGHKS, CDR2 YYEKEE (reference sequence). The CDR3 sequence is CASSLRGLPASYEQYF. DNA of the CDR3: TGTGCCAGCAGCTTGCGAGGCCTTCCCGCCTCCTACGAGCAGTACTTC.